The T cell receptor (beta chain) under discussion was sequenced for a study of blood T cell repertoires in COVID-19 (dated by TCRdb to 2018 to 2021). Regarding the study in general: The collaborator samples originated in the United States, Italy and Spain and spanned the acute and convalescent phases of COVID-19. The material from the prospective study consisted of cDNA or gDNA derived from T cells, B-cell-depleted T cells, or PBMCs. Deeply sampled blood TCRbeta repertoires from subjects exposed to, actively infected with, or recovered from COVID-19 were included in the dataset. The repertoires were released in a freely available public database intended as a resource for research on the immune response to SARS-CoV-2. The samples were drawn from two sources: the first 160 participants of the ongoing ImmuneRACE study, and fewer than 1,500 subjects contributed by 6 global collaborators. Sample metadata almost always included a de-identified subject ID, COVID-19 status, age in years and sex. Where HLA class I and class II types were available, the types were taken from metadata supplied by the sample provider, not from assay-based typing.

General conclusions and limits of the study: Clinical and demographic metadata were provided uncurated, with the amount varying by source and participant.

As to this clone: No antigen is known for it. Base qualities were left out, and no much larger clone turns up one base away.

TCRbeta CDR3 regions were amplified from genomic DNA by means of the immunoSEQ Assay, a bias-controlled multiplex PCR. For the original study's pipeline: The number of nucleated cells in each sample was estimated from the amplification of reference gene primers within the assay. Sequence reads were collapsed and filtered to measure the absolute abundance of every unique TCRbeta CDR3 rearrangement. For each sample, productive Simpson clonality was calculated as the square root of Simpson's diversity index across productive rearrangements. TCRdb's version of the immuneACCESS table is confined to in-frame rearrangements and falls short of the full clone set. An unresolved V gene accounts for under half of the shortfall where checked; the remainder is of unknown origin. V and J calls plus clone size are reproduced from that table; the DNA served to infer D and trimming. This sample gives 50,000 to 80,000 clones in total; around 90% of them show up just once. Together, the top ten hold approximately 10% of the sample.

The collaborating institutions used their own protocols to collect whole blood in K2EDTA tubes. Collaborator samples were shipped for TCRbeta analysis as frozen whole blood, isolated PBMCs, or DNA extracted from either sample type. The sequencing sample was made of peripheral blood. The receptor's source is a woman at least 80 years old with active COVID-19.

Here the CDR3 is given as CATSGEGRKYQETQYF. The sequenced DNA is TGTGCCACCAGTGGGGAGGGCAGAAAGTACCAAGAGACCCAGTACTTC. The V and J segments used are TRBV15 and TRBJ2-5, with 7 central nucleotides matching TRBD2. Looking up the germline V gene (reference sequence) yields CDR1 LNHNV and CDR2 YYDKDF. CDR3 length: 16 amino acids, cysteine to phenylalanine. Just CDR3 DNA is preserved here, 48 bases in frame from base 1. Germline trimming amounts to 6 bases on V and 0 bases on J, with 10 as the count of junction bases outside the gene matches. Full variable domain (CDR3 extended with the reference TRBV15 and TRBJ2-5 proteins): DAMVIQNPRYQVTQFGKPVTLSCSQTLNHNVMYWYQQKSSQAPKLLFHYYDKDFNNEADTPDNFQSRRPNTSFCFLDIRSPGLGDTAMYLCATSGEGRKYQETQYFGPGTRLLVL.